Shown below are 11 T cell receptor beta chains from a single sample sequenced in a study of blood T cell repertoires in COVID-19. Sequencing was performed with immunoSEQ multiplex PCR; in TCRdb, only in-frame clones are kept and a portion is missing. The sample lists fewer than 250,000 clones, around 86% occurring once. The sample consisted of peripheral blood. The receptors originated from a woman older than 75 with COVID-19, enrolled during active disease.

This chain joins TRBV2 and TRBJ1-2; perhaps TRBD1 as D (5 bases). The CDR3 is 13 residues long. From germline, CDR1 is SNHLY and CDR2 FYNNEI. The V gene lost 2 bases and the J gene lost 8 bases, with 12 bases spanning the gap. The CDR3 DNA reads as TGTGCCAGCAGTGAAAGGGGTCAGCAGGGCTACACCTTC. Amino acids: CASSERGQQGYTF.

This clone was seen only once. The J gene is TRBJ2-3, the V gene TRBV15; TRBD1 agrees at 11 bases. This CDR3 has 16 amino acids. V lost 4 bases to trimming and J lost 4 bases; unmatched junction nucleotides: 7. Germline V gene lookup returns CDR1 LNHNV and CDR2 YYDKDF (reference sequence). CDR3 DNA sequence: TGTGCCACCAGCAAAGGCAGGACAGGGGGCCCAGATACGCAGTATTTT. It specifies CATSKGRTGGPDTQYF.

This chain joins TRBV7-8 and TRBJ2-5; perhaps TRBD1 as D (5 bases). Germline CDR1 reads SGHVS; CDR2 reads FQNEAQ. Trimming left V 4 bases short and J 4 bases short, with 10 bases between. This CDR3 contains 13 residues. CDR3 amino acids: CASSSRQPETQYF. The CDR3 DNA reads TGTGCCAGCAGCTCCCGACAGCCAGAGACCCAGTACTTC.

The rearrangement joins TRBV27 to TRBJ1-4, with D perhaps matching TRBD1 (6 bases). The germline V gene has CDR1 MNHEY and CDR2 SMNVEV (reference sequence). V lost 6 bases to trimming and J lost 5 bases, with 16 bases between them. CDR3 length equals 15 residues. CDR3 nucleotide sequence: TGTGCCAGCAGCCTCTCCCGGACAGTAAATGAAAAACTGTTTTTT. Encoded protein: CASSLSRTVNEKLFF.

The chain recombines TRBV6-2 or TRBV6-3 with TRBJ1-5, with D perhaps matching TRBD1 (5 bases). Germline CDR1 MNHEY, CDR2 SVGEGT. V was clipped by 2 bases and J by 4 bases, with 9 bases between them. The CDR3 contains 14 residues. The CDR3 DNA reads TGTGCCAGCAGTTACGGGGCAGATAATCAGCCCCAGCATTTT. Protein: CASSYGADNQPQHF.

J is TRBJ1-4 and V is TRBV2; D is possibly TRBD1 (6 bases). The germline CDR1 and CDR2 sequences are SNHLY and FYNNEI. The CDR3 is 14 residues long. V was shortened by 5 bases and J by 7 bases, with 14 bases between the two germline ends. The CDR3 DNA sequence: TGTGCCAGCAGTCCCCAGGGGTTGGTTGAAAAACTGTTTTTT. This sequence encodes CASSPQGLVEKLFF.

The V gene is TRBV19, the J gene TRBJ2-2, with TRBD2 identical over 8 bases. With V trimmed by 3 bases and J by 4 bases, 4 bases remained unmatched. This CDR3 is built from 15 residues. CDR1 LNHDA and CDR2 SQIVND come from the germline V gene (reference sequence). The CDR3 DNA follows: TGTGCCAGTAGTATGGGCGCGGGGGGCACCGGGGAGCTGTTTTTT. It is translated as CASSMGAGGTGELFF.

Turning to this clone: The sample contains more than one DNA sequence encoding this CDR3. J is TRBJ1-1 and V is TRBV5-1; a possible D gene is TRBD1 (6 bases). There are 13 residues in the CDR3. V lost 4 bases to trimming and J lost 2 bases, with 9 bases between them. Germline CDR1 SGHRS, CDR2 YFSETQ. The CDR3 here is CASSEQGNTEAFF. Written as DNA, the CDR3 is TGCGCCAGCAGCGAACAGGGTAACACTGAAGCTTTCTTT.

This clone was recorded a few times. CDR3 loop: CATLHGGVAGYEQYF. The DNA for the CDR3 is TGTGCCACCCTCCACGGAGGAGTAGCGGGGTACGAGCAGTACTTC. This chain joins TRBV19 and TRBJ2-7; 8 nucleotides match TRBD2. Looked up from germline, CDR1 is LNHDA and CDR2 is SQIVND (reference sequence). CDR3 length equals 15 residues. Trimming at V came to 10 bases and at J to 4 bases, leaving 15 bases not matched to a gene.

The chain employs TRBV19 and TRBJ1-3; D is unclear. Germline V gives CDR1 LNHDA, CDR2 SQIVND (reference sequence). Trimming shortened V by 6 bases and J by 0 bases, and 12 bases separated the two germline ends. The CDR3 extends over 15 amino acids. This CDR3 is CASSLMPGSGNTIYF. The CDR3, as DNA: TGTGCCAGTAGCCTAATGCCAGGCTCTGGAAACACCATATATTTT.

This chain links TRBV27 with TRBJ2-1; 10 bases are a match to TRBD2. The V segment lost 7 bases and the J segment 0 bases; nucleotides outside the gene matches: 0. Germline-derived CDR1 and CDR2 are MNHEY and SMNVEV (reference sequence). There are 14 residues in the CDR3. In DNA form, the CDR3 reads TGTGCCAGCAAGCGGGGGGGCTCCTACAATGAGCAGTTCTTC. Its protein is CASKRGGSYNEQFF.